This T cell receptor beta chain was observed in a study of blood T cell repertoires in COVID-19. Assay: immunoSEQ multiplex PCR; the TCRdb copy retains only in-frame clones and omits some. The sample contains 80,000 to 100,000 clones, about 78% of which appear only once. The CDR3 length is 17 residues. With 4 bases clipped from V and 4 bases from J, the junction kept 10 bases outside the gene matches. Germline V gives CDR1 SGDLS, CDR2 YYNGEE. The sequencing sample was made of peripheral blood. This clonotype originated in a man between 45 and 60 years old who had recovered from COVID-19. The chain employs TRBV9 and TRBJ2-3, with 12 bases matching TRBD2. The CDR3 reads CASSLRGLAGGPDTQYF. The CDR3 DNA reads as TGTGCCAGCAGCCTAAGGGGGCTAGCGGGAGGGCCAGATACGCAGTATTTT.